This TCR beta chain stems from a study of tumor-infiltrating lymphocytes in glioblastoma multiforme. To note about this clonotype: What it binds is unknown.

The CDR3 has 11 residues. With 0 bases removed from V and 8 bases from J, the gap between germline ends came to 6 bases. The germline V gene has CDR1 DFQATT and CDR2 SNEGSKA (reference sequence). Three nested ARM-PCR rounds with V-beta and C-beta primers built TCRB libraries. No unique molecular identifiers were described for these TCRB libraries. MiXCR, run by TCRdb on the multiplex PCR reads, gives a single entry per CDR3 protein. Among about 10,000 distinct CDR3 sequences, less than 75% were seen once, and the ten largest hold approximately 41%. Study-level points and caveats: Functional subtype sorting of these T cells was not performed. Only one glioblastoma patient had TCR and mutation analysis.

V is TRBV20-1 and J is TRBJ2-3; D call uncertain. The clonotype was recovered from a male donor with glioblastoma. The specimen was brain tumor tissue. The CDR3 sequence: CSARDLSTQYF. In DNA form, the CDR3 reads TGCAGTGCTAGAGATTTGAGTACGCAGTATTTT.